This passage covers 2 T cell receptor beta chains from one sample sequenced in a study of blood T cell repertoires in COVID-19. Using immunoSEQ multiplex PCR, the repertoire was profiled, and TCRdb retains in-frame clones only, with some absent. Altogether 200,000 to 250,000 clones are present, approximately 84% being singletons, with the ten largest covering 6.5% to 9%. Material: peripheral blood. These TCRs come from a woman aged 45 to 65 with active or convalescent COVID-19.

The V call is TRBV2, the J call TRBJ2-7, with D possibly TRBD1 on 6 matching bases. The V end was cut by 4 bases, the J end by 3 bases, with 10 bases between. Germline lookup yields CDR1 SNHLY and CDR2 FYNNEI. The CDR3 contains 13 residues. DNA of the CDR3: TGTGCCAGCAGTGTACAACAGGGCTACGAGCAGTACGTC. This codes for CASSVQQGYEQYV.

V is TRBV5-6 and J is TRBJ1-2; tentative D call: TRBD1 (6 bases). The CDR3 extends over 14 amino acids. The germline CDR1 and CDR2 sequences are SGHDT and YYEEEE. V was shortened by 0 bases and J by 4 bases, with 10 bases between the two germline ends. The CDR3 DNA reads as TGTGCCAGCAGCTTGGTCGACAGGAGCTATGGCTACACCTTC. It translates to CASSLVDRSYGYTF.